The 12 T cell receptor beta chains given below trace back to one sample, sequenced in a study of PD-1 and CTLA-4 blockade in melanoma. This table comes from immunoSEQ multiplex PCR, and its TCRdb copy is limited to in-frame clones, with some not included. Of 28,000 or so clones in the sample, more than 85% were seen once. The sequencing used CD8+ T cells from peripheral blood, collected from a patient given anti-PD-1 treatment. The receptor source for this set is a human donor with melanoma.

This clone was picked up a small number of times. This chain links TRBV6-2 or TRBV6-3 with TRBJ2-7; TRBD1 matches at 8 bases. CDR1 is MNHEY, CDR2 SVGEGT, per germline. The ends lost 0 bases at V and 4 bases at J; junction bases unmatched: 5. CDR3 length equals 15 residues. This CDR3 reads CASSYSPDRAYEQYF. The CDR3 nucleotides read TGTGCCAGCAGTTACTCCCCGGACAGGGCGTACGAGCAGTACTTC.

This chain links TRBV7-9 with TRBJ1-1; TRBD1 is a possible D gene (5 bases). V lost 5 bases and J 2 bases, leaving 12 bases between the germline ends. Germline loops: CDR1 SEHNR, CDR2 FQNEAQ (reference sequence). This CDR3 is built from 14 residues. The CDR3 DNA follows: TGTGCCAGCAGCATGACAGCCTTAAACACTGAAGCTTTCTTT. This encodes CASSMTALNTEAFF. The full variable domain, its missing parts supplied by reference TRBV7-9 and TRBJ1-1, is DTGVSQNPRHKITKRGQNVTFRCDPISEHNRLYWYRQTLGQGPEFLTYFQNEAQLEKSRLLSDRFSAERPKGSFSTLEIQRTEQGDSAMYLCASSMTALNTEAFFGQGTRLTVV.

Concerning this clone itself: This specimen includes other DNA sequences encoding the same CDR3. The chain joins TRBV6-2 or TRBV6-3 to TRBJ1-1; D gene ambiguous. The CDR3 runs 12 residues. The V gene's germline CDR1 is MNHEY and CDR2 SVGEGT. Trimming stripped 2 bases from V and 2 bases from J, with 3 bases between. CDR3 in amino acids: CASSYRNTEAFF. The DNA of the CDR3 is TGTGCCAGCAGTTACAGAAACACTGAAGCTTTCTTT.

This chain links TRBV29-1 with TRBJ2-7, with D perhaps being TRBD1 or TRBD2 (5 bases each). Trimming took 3 bases from V and 7 from J, leaving 13 bases between them. There are 12 residues in the CDR3. Per germline, CDR1 SQVTM and CDR2 ANQGSEA. CDR3: CSVDEGPSEQYF. Written as DNA, the CDR3 is TGCAGCGTTGACGAGGGGCCCTCTGAGCAGTACTTC.

This chain links TRBV2 with TRBJ2-7; D gene uncertain. V lost 2 bases, J lost 6 bases, and 17 bases lay in between. CDR1 and CDR2 from the germline V gene are SNHLY and FYNNEI. This CDR3 contains 15 residues. The CDR3 protein is CASSESPDPMAEQYF. For the CDR3, the DNA is TGTGCCAGCAGTGAAAGTCCAGATCCCATGGCCGAGCAGTACTTC.

The V gene is TRBV19, the J gene TRBJ2-7; the D is unclear. Germline lookup yields CDR1 LNHDA and CDR2 SQIVND (reference sequence). This CDR3 contains 15 residues. Trimming stripped 3 bases from V and 2 bases from J, with 14 bases between. The CDR3 sequence: CASSMTLIGPYEQYF. The CDR3, as DNA: TGTGCCAGTAGTATGACACTAATTGGCCCCTACGAGCAGTACTTC.

The gene calls are TRBV27 and TRBJ1-1; no clear D. Trimming left V 3 bases short and J 0 bases short, with 8 bases between. The CDR3 covers 14 residues. The V gene's germline CDR1 is MNHEY and CDR2 SMNVEV (reference sequence). CDR3 DNA: TGTGCCAGCAGTTTTGGGGATTTGAACACTGAAGCTTTCTTT. As protein: CASSFGDLNTEAFF.

This clone was seen a single time. The chain links TRBV12-3 or TRBV12-4 to TRBJ2-1, with D unclear. V shed 3 bases and J shed 3 bases, with 6 bases lying between them. The CDR3 is 13 residues long. The CDR3 region is CASSFALYNEQFF. In DNA form, the CDR3 reads TGTGCCAGCAGTTTCGCACTCTACAATGAGCAGTTCTTC.

The chain is built from TRBV6-5 and TRBJ1-1; D gene uncertain. CDR3 size: 14 residues. Trimming took off 10 bases at V and 2 bases at J, with 17 bases between the two ends. The germline V gene encodes CDR1 MNHEY and CDR2 SVGAGI. The CDR3 region is CATSFRTENTEAFF. Here the CDR3 DNA reads TGTGCCACCTCTTTTAGGACGGAAAACACTGAAGCTTTCTTT.

The rearrangement joins TRBV6-5 to TRBJ2-3, with 8 bases identical to TRBD1. Germline CDR1 and CDR2: MNHEY and SVGAGI. The length of the CDR3 is 16 residues. J was trimmed by 4 bases and V by 2 bases; bases with no gene match: 8. The CDR3 loop reads CASSYRLDREPDTQYF. The CDR3 DNA reads as TGTGCCAGCAGTTACCGACTGGACAGGGAACCAGATACGCAGTATTTT.

V usage is TRBV29-1 and J usage is TRBJ2-2; no clear D. Germline CDR1 is SQVTM and CDR2 is ANQGSEA. There are 14 residues in the CDR3. Trimming left V 0 bases short and J 7 bases short, with 12 bases between. CDR3 region: CSVEEMGTGGELFF. The DNA for the CDR3 is TGCAGCGTTGAAGAAATGGGCACCGGCGGGGAGCTGTTTTTT.

This chain links TRBV5-1 with TRBJ1-4; 7 bases align to TRBD1. CDR1 is SGHRS, CDR2 YFSETQ, per germline. J was trimmed by 4 bases and V by 2 bases; bases with no gene match: 2. The CDR3 extends over 14 amino acids. CDR3 nucleotide sequence: TGCGCCAGCAGCTTTGGACAGGTTAATGAAAAACTGTTTTTT. This sequence encodes CASSFGQVNEKLFF.